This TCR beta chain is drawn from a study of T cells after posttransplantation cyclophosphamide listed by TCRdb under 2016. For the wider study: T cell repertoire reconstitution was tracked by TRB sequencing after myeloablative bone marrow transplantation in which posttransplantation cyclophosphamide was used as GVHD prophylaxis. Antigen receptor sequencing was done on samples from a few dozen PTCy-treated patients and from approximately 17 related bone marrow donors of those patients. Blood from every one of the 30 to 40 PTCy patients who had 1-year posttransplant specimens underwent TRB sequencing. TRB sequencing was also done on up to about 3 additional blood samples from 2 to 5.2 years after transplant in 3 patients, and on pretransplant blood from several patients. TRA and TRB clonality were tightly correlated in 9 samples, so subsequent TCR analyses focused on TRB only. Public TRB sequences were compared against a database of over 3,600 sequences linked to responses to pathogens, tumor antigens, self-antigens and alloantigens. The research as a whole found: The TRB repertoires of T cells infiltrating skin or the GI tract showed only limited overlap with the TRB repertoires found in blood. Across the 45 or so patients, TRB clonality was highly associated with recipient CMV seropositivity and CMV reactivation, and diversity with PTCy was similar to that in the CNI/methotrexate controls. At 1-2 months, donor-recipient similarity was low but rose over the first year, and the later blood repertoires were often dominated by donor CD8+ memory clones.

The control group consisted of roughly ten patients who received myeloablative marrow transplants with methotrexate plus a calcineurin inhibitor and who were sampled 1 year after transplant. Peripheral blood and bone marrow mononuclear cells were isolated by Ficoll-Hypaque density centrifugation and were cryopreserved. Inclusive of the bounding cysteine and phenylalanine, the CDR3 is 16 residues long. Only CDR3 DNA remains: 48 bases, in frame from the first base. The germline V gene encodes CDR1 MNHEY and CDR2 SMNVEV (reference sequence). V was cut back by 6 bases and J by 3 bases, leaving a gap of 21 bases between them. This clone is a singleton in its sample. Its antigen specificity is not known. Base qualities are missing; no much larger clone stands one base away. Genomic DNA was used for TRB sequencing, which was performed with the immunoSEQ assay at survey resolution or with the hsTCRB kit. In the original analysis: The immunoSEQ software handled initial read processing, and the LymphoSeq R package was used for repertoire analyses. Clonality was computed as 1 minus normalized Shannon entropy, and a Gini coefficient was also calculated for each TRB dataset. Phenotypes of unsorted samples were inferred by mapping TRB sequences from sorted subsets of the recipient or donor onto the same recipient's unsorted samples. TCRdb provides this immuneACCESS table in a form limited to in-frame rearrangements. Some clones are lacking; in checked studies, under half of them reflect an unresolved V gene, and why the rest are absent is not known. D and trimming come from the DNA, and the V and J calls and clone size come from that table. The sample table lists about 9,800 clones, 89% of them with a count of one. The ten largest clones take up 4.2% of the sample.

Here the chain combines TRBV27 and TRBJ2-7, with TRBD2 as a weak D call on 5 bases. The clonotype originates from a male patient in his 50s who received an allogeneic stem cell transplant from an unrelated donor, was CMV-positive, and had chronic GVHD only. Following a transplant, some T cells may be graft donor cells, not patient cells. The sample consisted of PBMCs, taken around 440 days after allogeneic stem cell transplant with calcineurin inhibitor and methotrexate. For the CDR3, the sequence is CASSRLEGPGLYEQYF. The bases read TGTGCCAGCAGCCGCCTTGAGGGCCCAGGACTCTACGAGCAGTACTTC.